This is a list of T cell receptor beta chains from one sample in a study of T-cell memory formation after mild COVID-19. MiXCR, run by TCRdb on the 5' RACE reads, gives a single entry per CDR3 protein. The top ten hold around an eighth of the sample, which has about half a million distinct CDR3 sequences, 15% to 20% seen once. The sample comprised PBMCs or a T cell subset sorted from them (not recorded which). Receptors were obtained from an adult woman who had mild COVID-19 (a few samples of this study predate the infection). Cell type and time point are not known. CDR3s include the opening cysteine and the closing phenylalanine or tryptophan. Fields, in order: J gene, V gene, D gene, clone size, CDR3 DNA, CDR3 protein. The D gene is left open where the match is weak. For some rows the clone size is stated as once, few or many, or as a class when expanded; others skip it.

J gene: TRBJ2-7
V gene: TRBV4-1
D gene: NA
clone size: NA
CDR3 DNA: TGCGCCAGCAGCCCCCTAGCTAGCTCCTACGAGCAGTACTTC
CDR3 protein: CASSPLASSYEQYF

J gene: TRBJ2-1
V gene: TRBV5-1
D gene: TRBD2
clone size: few
CDR3 DNA: TGCGCCAGCAGCATTACTCCGGGACTAGATCCGCATGAGCAGTTCTTC
CDR3 protein: CASSITPGLDPHEQFF

J gene: TRBJ2-3
V gene: TRBV7-2
D gene: NA
clone size: many
CDR3 DNA: TGTGCCAGCAGCTTACTGGGAGATACGCAGTATTTT
CDR3 protein: CASSLLGDTQYF

J gene: TRBJ1-1
V gene: TRBV10-3
D gene: NA
clone size: NA
CDR3 DNA: TGTGCCATCACCACGGGGCTTGGGACTGAAGCTTTCTTT
CDR3 protein: CAITTGLGTEAFF

J gene: TRBJ1-1
V gene: TRBV4-1
D gene: NA
clone size: few
CDR3 DNA: TGCGCCAGCAGCCATTTATTTCGGGGGTATTTGAACACTGAAGCTTTCTTT
CDR3 protein: CASSHLFRGYLNTEAFF

J gene: TRBJ2-4
V gene: TRBV7-9
D gene: NA
clone size: NA
CDR3 DNA: TGTGCCAGCAGCTTAGCGCGGGGGCAGAAAAACATTCAGTACTTC
CDR3 protein: CASSLARGQKNIQYF

J gene: TRBJ2-5
V gene: TRBV18
D gene: NA
clone size: few
CDR3 DNA: TGTGCCAGCTCACCGAGGCACCCCGAGGCCCAGTACTTC
CDR3 protein: CASSPRHPEAQYF

J gene: TRBJ2-3
V gene: TRBV29-1
D gene: NA
clone size: NA
CDR3 DNA: TGCAGCGGGGCCCTGGGGGCCAACACAGATACGCAGTATTTT
CDR3 protein: CSGALGANTDTQYF

J gene: TRBJ1-1
V gene: TRBV6-2/TRBV6-3
D gene: TRBD1
clone size: few
CDR3 DNA: TGTGCCAGCACCGGAAGGGACAGGGGGCGAGAGACTGAAGCTTTCTTT
CDR3 protein: CASTGRDRGRETEAFF

J gene: TRBJ2-3
V gene: TRBV7-9
D gene: TRBD2
clone size: many
CDR3 DNA: TGTGCCAGCAGCTTGGGACTAGCGGGGAGCACAGATACGCAGTATTTT
CDR3 protein: CASSLGLAGSTDTQYF

J gene: TRBJ2-5
V gene: TRBV12-3/TRBV12-4
D gene: TRBD2
clone size: NA
CDR3 DNA: TGTGCCAGCAGCCCGAAACTAGCGCTAGGAGAGACCCAGTACTTC
CDR3 protein: CASSPKLALGETQYF

J gene: TRBJ2-5
V gene: TRBV10-3
D gene: NA
clone size: few
CDR3 DNA: TGTGCCATCAGTGAGTCTGGAATAGGAGAGACCCAGTACTTC
CDR3 protein: CAISESGIGETQYF

J gene: TRBJ2-3
V gene: TRBV7-2
D gene: NA
clone size: NA
CDR3 DNA: TGTGCCAGCAGCCGATTGGAGCTTTCCCCGCAGTATTTT
CDR3 protein: CASSRLELSPQYF

J gene: TRBJ2-5
V gene: TRBV7-9
D gene: NA
clone size: few
CDR3 DNA: TGTGCCAGCAGCCCCCGCCAGGCCCAAGAGACCCAGTACTTC
CDR3 protein: CASSPRQAQETQYF

J gene: TRBJ1-5
V gene: TRBV19
D gene: TRBD1
clone size: NA
CDR3 DNA: TGTGCCAGTAGTATTGTTAGTGGGGGACAGCACAATCAGCCCCAGCATTTT
CDR3 protein: CASSIVSGGQHNQPQHF

J gene: TRBJ1-2
V gene: TRBV21-1
D gene: NA
clone size: few
CDR3 DNA: TGTGCCAGCAGCACACCGAGGCCTCACTATGGCTACACCTTC
CDR3 protein: CASSTPRPHYGYTF

J gene: TRBJ2-7
V gene: TRBV27
D gene: NA
clone size: NA
CDR3 DNA: TGTGCCAGCCGGGGGGCGGGACGGGGAACCTACGAGCAGTACTTC
CDR3 protein: CASRGAGRGTYEQYF

J gene: TRBJ1-1
V gene: TRBV5-1
D gene: NA
clone size: many
CDR3 DNA: TGCGCCAGCAGCCCCAACTCACGGCAGAACACTGAAGCTTTCTTT
CDR3 protein: CASSPNSRQNTEAFF

J gene: TRBJ1-2
V gene: TRBV5-1
D gene: NA
clone size: NA
CDR3 DNA: TGCGCCAGCAGCTCCAGGGTGAACTATGGCTACACCTTC
CDR3 protein: CASSSRVNYGYTF

J gene: TRBJ2-1
V gene: TRBV11-2
D gene: TRBD2
clone size: few
CDR3 DNA: TGTGCCAGCAGCTTCTTCCGGACTAGCGGGAGGGCCAATGAGCAGTTCTTC
CDR3 protein: CASSFFRTSGRANEQFF

J gene: TRBJ2-2
V gene: TRBV7-2
D gene: NA
clone size: few
CDR3 DNA: TGTGCCAGCAGCTTAGCTAGCGTGGATATCACCGGGGAGCTGTTTTTT
CDR3 protein: CASSLASVDITGELFF

J gene: TRBJ1-1
V gene: TRBV29-1
D gene: TRBD1
clone size: NA
CDR3 DNA: TGCAGCGTTCGACAGGGGGCTGAGAGAACTGAAGCTTTCTTT
CDR3 protein: CSVRQGAERTEAFF

J gene: TRBJ2-3
V gene: TRBV12-3/TRBV12-4
D gene: NA
clone size: NA
CDR3 DNA: TGTGCCAGCAGTGCACTAGCATTGGGCACAGATACGCAGTATTTT
CDR3 protein: CASSALALGTDTQYF

J gene: TRBJ2-5
V gene: TRBV9
D gene: NA
clone size: NA
CDR3 DNA: TGTGCCAGCAGCGTAGATCAGGAGGAGACCCAGTACTTC
CDR3 protein: CASSVDQEETQYF

J gene: TRBJ1-2
V gene: TRBV6-5
D gene: TRBD1
clone size: NA
CDR3 DNA: TGTGCCAGCAGTCCAGGGACAGGTGGCGGGAATGGCTACACCTTC
CDR3 protein: CASSPGTGGGNGYTF

J gene: TRBJ2-3
V gene: TRBV5-1
D gene: NA
clone size: few
CDR3 DNA: TGCGCCAGCAGCCTACTAGGAACCACAGATACGCAGTATTTT
CDR3 protein: CASSLLGTTDTQYF

J gene: TRBJ2-1
V gene: TRBV11-2
D gene: TRBD2
clone size: NA
CDR3 DNA: TGTGCCAGCAGCTTAACCCTTGCGGGGGTCAACAATGAGCAGTTCTTC
CDR3 protein: CASSLTLAGVNNEQFF

J gene: TRBJ1-1
V gene: TRBV29-1
D gene: NA
clone size: few
CDR3 DNA: TGCAGCGTTCTAACAGGCACAACTGAAGCTTTCTTT
CDR3 protein: CSVLTGTTEAFF

J gene: TRBJ2-7
V gene: TRBV7-9
D gene: TRBD1
clone size: NA
CDR3 DNA: TGTGCCAGCAGTCGCGAGGGACAGGGAACTTGGGAGCAGTACTTC
CDR3 protein: CASSREGQGTWEQYF

J gene: TRBJ2-1
V gene: TRBV9
D gene: TRBD2
clone size: many
CDR3 DNA: TGTGCCAGCAGCGTGAGCGGGGGGAGCTCCTACAATGAGCAGTTCTTC
CDR3 protein: CASSVSGGSSYNEQFF

J gene: TRBJ2-1
V gene: TRBV7-6
D gene: TRBD1
clone size: few
CDR3 DNA: TGTGCCAGCAGCGAGATAGGAGACAGGGGCAATGAGCAGTTCTTC
CDR3 protein: CASSEIGDRGNEQFF